One and the same sample provided the 5 T cell receptor beta chains below, sequenced in a study of graft-versus-host responses after intestinal transplantation (dated by TCRdb to the early 2020s). What these receptors recognize is not known. The library was produced with the immunoSEQ multiplex PCR assay. Drawn from immuneACCESS, this table holds only the in-frame rearrangements with V and J called that TCRdb kept. Clones are partly lost; checked studies trace under half to an unresolved V gene and leave the rest unexplained. Recorded for this sample are 55,000 to 80,000 clones; roughly 90% of them occurred a single time. Of the sample, 1.7% is held by the ten largest clones. The time point label, as the study defines it: cells obtained before transplantation from donor or recipient. The source material was unstimulated CD8+ T cells sorted from spleen or lymph node cells, sampled before transplant. The receptor set was obtained from a human donor who was the organ donor for an intestinal transplant.

The genes are TRBV27 and TRBJ2-7; the D gene is possibly TRBD1 (6 bases). There are 15 residues in the CDR3. Germline V CDR1 and CDR2: MNHEY, SMNVEV (reference sequence). The ends were cut back, 4 bases at V and 2 bases at J, with 15 bases in the middle. In DNA, the CDR3 is TGTGCCAGCAGTTCTCGGACAGAGGGAACCTACGAGCAGTACTTC. This encodes CASSSRTEGTYEQYF.

This clone has more than one count but fewer than ten. The chain combines TRBV2 with TRBJ1-2; perhaps TRBD1 as D (5 bases). Trimming shortened V by 4 bases and J by 2 bases, and 11 bases separated the two germline ends. The CDR3 has 14 residues. CDR1 and CDR2 (germline): SNHLY, FYNNEI. In nucleotides, the CDR3 is TGTGCCAGCAGTGGAGGAGGGGTGAACTATGGCTACACCTTC. As protein: CASSGGGVNYGYTF.

The rearrangement links TRBV28 to TRBJ2-5; 10 bases line up with TRBD2. V lost 6 bases, J lost 4 bases, and 8 bases stayed unmatched. The CDR3 extends over 15 amino acids. Germline V gene sequence: CDR1 MDHEN, CDR2 SYDVKM. CDR3 in DNA: TGTGCCAGCAGCCGAAGCGGGAGGGCCCTAGAGACCCAGTACTTC. This translates into CASSRSGRALETQYF.

The chain has TRBV9 and TRBJ1-3; possibly TRBD1 for D (5 bases). The CDR3 has 16 residues. The V gene lost 0 bases and the J gene lost 2 bases, with 12 bases spanning the gap. CDR1 and CDR2 (germline): SGDLS, YYNGEE. CDR3 sequence: CASSVARRAPGNTIYF. The CDR3 DNA reads as TGTGCCAGCAGCGTAGCCCGCAGGGCCCCTGGAAACACCATATATTTT.

V usage is TRBV6-1 and J usage is TRBJ1-5, with TRBD1 as a possible D gene (6 bases). The ends were cut back, 0 bases at V and 7 bases at J, with 10 bases in the middle. The CDR3 loop spans 14 amino acids. CDR1 is MNHNS, CDR2 SASEGT, per germline. In DNA form, the CDR3 reads TGTGCCAGCAGTGAAGCGGACAGTGTCCAGCCCCAGCATTTT. Residues: CASSEADSVQPQHF.